The 2 T cell receptor beta chains below all came from one sample that was sequenced in a study of beta chain features in type 1 diabetes. The entirety of the isolated RNA underwent reverse transcription, so expressed TCRB transcripts were sequenced. Here immunoSEQ multiplex PCR was the method, and the copy in TCRdb shows in-frame clones only, minus some. Counted here are some 350,000 clones, about 14% occurring once; the ten biggest clones make up roughly 0.015%. Overall study results and limits: Significant though moderate, a shortening of TCRB CDR3s appeared in all four CD4+ subsets of Type 1 diabetes patients.

Their specific antigens are unknown. The material sequenced was naive CD4+ T cells from blood. These receptor sequences come from a woman between 18 and 30 years old with type 1 diabetes.

The CDR3 protein is CATNSGGELFF. The CDR3 coding sequence is TGTGCCACCAATAGCGGCGGGGAGCTGTTTTTT. This chain connects TRBV10-3 to TRBJ2-2; D is possibly TRBD2 (6 bases). The CDR3 has 11 amino acids. The V and J ends lost 10 bases and 7 bases respectively, with 10 bases between them. Germline CDR1 reads ENHRY; CDR2 reads SYGVKD.

This clone was recorded a few times. V gene TRBV5-6 combines with J gene TRBJ2-1; TRBD2 matches at 12 bases. CDR3 length: 18 residues. V dropped 4 bases and J dropped 8; count of bases not matched to a gene: 16. Germline-derived CDR1 and CDR2 are SGHDT and YYEEEE. The CDR3 DNA reads as TGTGCCAGCAGCCGCCCCCTAGCGGGAGGGCTTAGTGGCGATGAGCAGTTCTTC. This sequence encodes CASSRPLAGGLSGDEQFF.